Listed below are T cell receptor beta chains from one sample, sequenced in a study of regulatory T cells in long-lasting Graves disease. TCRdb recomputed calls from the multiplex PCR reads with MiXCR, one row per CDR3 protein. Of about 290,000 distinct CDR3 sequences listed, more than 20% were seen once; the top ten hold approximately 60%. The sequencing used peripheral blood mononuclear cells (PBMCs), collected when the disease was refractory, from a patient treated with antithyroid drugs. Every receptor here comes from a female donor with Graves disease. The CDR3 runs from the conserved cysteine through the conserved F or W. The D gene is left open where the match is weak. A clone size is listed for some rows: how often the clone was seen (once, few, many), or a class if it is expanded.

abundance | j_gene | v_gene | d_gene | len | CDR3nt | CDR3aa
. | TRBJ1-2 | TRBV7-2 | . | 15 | TGTGCCAGCAGCTTAGGGTTGCCGGGGCTAGGTGGCTACACCTTC | CASSLGLPGLGGYTF
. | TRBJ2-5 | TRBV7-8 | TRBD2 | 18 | TGTGCCAGCAGCTTAGGCCCGCGGACTAGCGTTTTCGTGGAGACCCAGTACTTC | CASSLGPRTSVFVETQYF
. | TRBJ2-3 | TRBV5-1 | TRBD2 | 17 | TGCGCCAGCAGCTTGGCCCTAGCGGGTTTTAGCACAGATACGCAGTATTTT | CASSLALAGFSTDTQYF
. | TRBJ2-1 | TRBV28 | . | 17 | TGTGCCAGCAACCTTTTGTCCGGGCAGGGTGCCTACAATGAGCAGTTCTTC | CASNLLSGQGAYNEQFF
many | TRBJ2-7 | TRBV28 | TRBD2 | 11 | TGTGCCAGCGGGGAGGGCTACGAGCAGTACTTC | CASGEGYEQYF
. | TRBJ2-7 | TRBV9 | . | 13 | TGTGCCAGCAGTAAAGACCCTACCTACGAGCAGTACTTC | CASSKDPTYEQYF
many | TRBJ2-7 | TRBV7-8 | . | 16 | TGTGCCAGCAGCTTAGCTGTAGGCGGGATTACCTACGAGCAGTACTTC | CASSLAVGGITYEQYF
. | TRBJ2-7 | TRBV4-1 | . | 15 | TGCGCCAGCAGCCAAGACGGCGCAGGGTCCTACGAGCGGTACTTC | CASSQDGAGSYERYF
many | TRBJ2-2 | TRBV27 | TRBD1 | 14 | TGTGCCAGCAGTTGGGGGACAGGGGCCGGGGAGCTGTTTTTT | CASSWGTGAGELFF
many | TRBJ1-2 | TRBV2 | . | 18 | TGTGCCAGCAGGGGCTCCGACGGAAAATTTTTGACTAACTATGGCTACACCTTC | CASRGSDGKFLTNYGYTF
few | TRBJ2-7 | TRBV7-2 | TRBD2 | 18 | TGTGCCAGCAGCTTAGGCCTTTCTACTAGCGGGAGTTTCTACGAGCAGTACTTC | CASSLGLSTSGSFYEQYF
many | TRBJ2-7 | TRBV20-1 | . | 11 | TGCAGTGCAAAACAGGGCTACGAGCAGTACTTC | CSAKQGYEQYF
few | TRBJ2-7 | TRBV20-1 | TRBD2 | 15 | TGCAGTGCCTTGCGGACTAGCGGGAGTAAGTACGAGCAGTACTTC | CSALRTSGSKYEQYF
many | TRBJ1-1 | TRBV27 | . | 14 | TGTGCCAGCAGTCCGGGAGGGGGACGGACTGAAGCTTTCTTT | CASSPGGGRTEAFF
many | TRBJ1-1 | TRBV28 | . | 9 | TGTGCCAGCAGTTTAGGAGCTTTCTTT | CASSLGAFF
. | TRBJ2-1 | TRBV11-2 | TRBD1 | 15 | TGTGCCAGCCGCCTTACAGGGACAGATGACAATGAGCAGTTCTTC | CASRLTGTDDNEQFF
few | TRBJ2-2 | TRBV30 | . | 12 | TGTGCCTGGCAGATTCATACCGGGGAGCTGTTTTTT | CAWQIHTGELFF
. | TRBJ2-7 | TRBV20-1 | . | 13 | TGCAGTGCTAGGACTACAAATACCTACGAGCAGTACTTC | CSARTTNTYEQYF
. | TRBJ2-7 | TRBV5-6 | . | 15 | TGTGCCAGCAGCCTGGGACCCGCCCTCTCCTACGAGCAGTACTTC | CASSLGPALSYEQYF
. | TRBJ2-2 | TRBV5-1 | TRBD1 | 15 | TGCGCCAGCACCTCAGACAGGGCTCGGACCGGGGAGCTGTTTTTT | CASTSDRARTGELFF
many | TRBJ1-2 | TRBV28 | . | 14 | TGTGCCAGCAGGTTCTCCGAGGCTCGGGGTGGCTACACCTTC | CASRFSEARGGYTF
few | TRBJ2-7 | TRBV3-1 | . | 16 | TGTGCCAGCAGCCAAACTCAGGGGGGCAACTCCTACGAGCAGTACTTC | CASSQTQGGNSYEQYF
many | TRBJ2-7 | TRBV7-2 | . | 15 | TGTGCCAGCAGCACCGGTGGGCCCCAAGTAATGGAGCAGTACTTC | CASSTGGPQVMEQYF
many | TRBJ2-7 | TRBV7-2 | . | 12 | TGTGCCAGCAGCTTAGGCAGATACGAGCAGTACTTC | CASSLGRYEQYF
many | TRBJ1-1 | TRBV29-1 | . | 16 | TGCAGCGTTATATTACAGGGTGTAGCGGCGAACACTGAAGCTTTCTTT | CSVILQGVAANTEAFF
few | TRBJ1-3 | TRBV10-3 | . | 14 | TGTGCCAGCAGTCCCTGGGACCGCGGAAACACCATATATTTT | CASSPWDRGNTIYF
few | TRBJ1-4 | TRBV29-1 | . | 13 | TGCAGCGTGCTAGGATCAACTAATGAAAAACTGTTTTTT | CSVLGSTNEKLFF
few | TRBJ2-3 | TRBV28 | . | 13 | TGTGCCAGCAGTTTTCTCAGGACAGATACGCAGTATTTT | CASSFLRTDTQYF
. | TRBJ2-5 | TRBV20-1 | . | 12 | TGCAGTGCTGGCGACAGACGAGAGACCCAGTACTTC | CSAGDRRETQYF
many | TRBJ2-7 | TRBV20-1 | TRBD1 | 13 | TGCAGTGCTGTCGGACAGGGGGCCTACGAGCAGTACTTC | CSAVGQGAYEQYF
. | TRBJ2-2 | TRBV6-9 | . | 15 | TGTGCCAGCAGTTACATACAGGCGAACACCGGGGAGCTGTTTTTT | CASSYIQANTGELFF
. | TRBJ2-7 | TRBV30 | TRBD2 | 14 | TGTGCCTGGAGACTAGCGGGGGGCTCCTACGAGCAGTACTTC | CAWRLAGGSYEQYF
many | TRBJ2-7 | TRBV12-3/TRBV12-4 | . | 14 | TGTGCCAGCAGTTTCGGTAGGCCCTCCTACGAGCAGTACTTC | CASSFGRPSYEQYF
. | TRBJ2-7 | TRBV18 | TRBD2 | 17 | TGTGCCAGCTCACCGGGGTCGAGTGGGAGGGCCTCCTACGAGCAGTACTTC | CASSPGSSGRASYEQYF
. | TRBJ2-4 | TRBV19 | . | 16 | TGTGCCAGTAGTATAGGAGGGTTAGAGGCCAAAAACTTTCAGTACTTC | CASSIGGLEAKNFQYF
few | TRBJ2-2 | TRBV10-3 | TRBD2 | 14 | TGTGCCATCAGTGAGTCGGGCGGGAGCGGGGAGCTGTTTTTT | CAISESGGSGELFF
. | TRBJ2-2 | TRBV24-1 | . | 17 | TGTGCCATACGACGCGGGGCTCTCGGCCGGGACACCGGGGAGCTGTTTTTT | CAIRRGALGRDTGELFF
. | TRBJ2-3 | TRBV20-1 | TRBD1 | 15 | TGCAGTGCTACCCACCGGGACAGGGGCCCAGATACGCAGTATTTT | CSATHRDRGPDTQYF
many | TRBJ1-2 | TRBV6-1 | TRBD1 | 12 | TGTGCCAGCAGTGACAGGGGGGATGGCTACACCTTC | CASSDRGDGYTF
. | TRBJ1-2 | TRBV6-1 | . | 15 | TGTGCCAGCAGCCTGACGACCGGGCGGGGTCTTGGCTACACCTTC | CASSLTTGRGLGYTF
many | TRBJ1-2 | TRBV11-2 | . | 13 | TGTGCCAGCAGCTTATCTCTTGACTATGGCTACACCTTC | CASSLSLDYGYTF
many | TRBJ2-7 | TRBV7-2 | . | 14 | TGTGCCAGCAGCTTAAGATCAGGTTTGCATGAGCAGTACTTC | CASSLRSGLHEQYF
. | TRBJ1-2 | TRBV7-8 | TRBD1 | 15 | TGTGCCAGCAGCCCTGGGCCCGGGACAGCGCGTAGCTACACCTTC | CASSPGPGTARSYTF
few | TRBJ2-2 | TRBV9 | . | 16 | TGTGCCAGCAGCGTAAATGTATGGGGAACCACCGGGGAGCTGTTTTTT | CASSVNVWGTTGELFF
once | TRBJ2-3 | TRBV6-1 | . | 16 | TGTGCCAGCAGCTTCCGCCAGGGCGGCGGCGCAGATACGCAGTATTTT | CASSFRQGGGADTQYF
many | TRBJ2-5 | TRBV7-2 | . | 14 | TGTGCCAGCAGCAGAGGACAGTCTCAAGAGACCCAGTACTTC | CASSRGQSQETQYF
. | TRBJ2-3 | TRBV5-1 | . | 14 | TGCGCCAGCAGCTTGGGGCAGAACACAGATACGCAGTATTTT | CASSLGQNTDTQYF
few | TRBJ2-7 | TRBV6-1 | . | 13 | TGTGCCAGCAGTCACCCCCCTGTACGCGAGCAGTACTTC | CASSHPPVREQYF
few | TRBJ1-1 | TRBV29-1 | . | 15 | TGCAGCGTCGCTACCCCTGGACGGAATTCCCAGTTAGCTTTCTTT | CSVATPGRNSQLAFF
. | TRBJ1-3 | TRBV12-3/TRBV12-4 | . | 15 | TGTGCCAGCAGTTTCAGGCCCAGCTCTGGAAACACCATATATTTT | CASSFRPSSGNTIYF
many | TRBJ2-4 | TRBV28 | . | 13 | TGTGCCAGCAACACCGGGCTCAAAAACATTCAGTACTTC | CASNTGLKNIQYF
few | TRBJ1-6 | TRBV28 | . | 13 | TGTGCCAGCACCTATCGACTCGATTCACCCCTCCACTTT | CASTYRLDSPLHF
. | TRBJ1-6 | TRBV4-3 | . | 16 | TGCGCCAGCAGCCAAGAAGGCAGGGGCGACAATTCACCCCTCCACTTT | CASSQEGRGDNSPLHF
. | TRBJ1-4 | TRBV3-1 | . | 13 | TGTGCCAGCAGCTCCGGAGGGTATGAAAAACTGTTTTTT | CASSSGGYEKLFF